Shown below are 32 T cell receptor beta chains from a single sample sequenced in a study of cytomegalovirus exposure and HLA in healthy donors. Both 60 Vbeta primers and 13 Jbeta primers went into the PCR. Generated by immunoSEQ multiplex PCR, the TCRdb table keeps only in-frame clones and is missing some. Of some 190,000 clones listed, roughly 78% are singletons. The sample taken for sequencing was PBMCs. Receptors were obtained from a woman aged 25 to 39 in good health and CMV-seronegative.

The rearrangement links TRBV4-3 to TRBJ1-5, with D maybe TRBD1 (6 bases). V dropped 2 bases and J dropped 2 bases, with 16 bases sitting between them. This CDR3 comprises 17 residues. Germline V gene data show CDR1 as LGHNA and CDR2 as YSLEER. CDR3 DNA sequence: TGCGCCAGCAGCCAACTATACGGGGGGGCAGGCAATCAGCCCCAGCATTTT. This encodes CASSQLYGGAGNQPQHF.

V and J are TRBV29-1 and TRBJ1-2; 9 bases agree with TRBD1. J lost 4 bases, V lost 3 bases, and 3 bases had no gene match. Germline V gene lookup returns CDR1 SQVTM and CDR2 ANQGSEA. The CDR3 length is 13 residues. The CDR3 DNA sequence: TGCAGCGTTGACGGACAGGGGACCTATGGCTACACCTTC. Its translation: CSVDGQGTYGYTF.

This chain uses TRBV30 with TRBJ2-4, with a possible D match to TRBD1 (6 bases). V lost 5 bases, J lost 0 bases, and 14 bases lay in between. Germline values: CDR1 GTSNPN, CDR2 SVGIG (reference sequence). The CDR3 contains 15 residues. DNA of the CDR3: TGTGCCTGGGCTGGACAGATACTAGCCAAAAACATTCAGTACTTC. Its translation is CAWAGQILAKNIQYF. Full variable domain (missing parts from reference TRBV30 and TRBJ2-4): SQTIHQWPATLVQPVGSPLSLECTVEGTSNPNLYWYRQAAGRGLQLLFYSVGIGQISSEVPQNLSASRPQDRQFILSSKKLLLSDSGFYLCAWAGQILAKNIQYFGAGTRLSVL.

V is TRBV6-1 and J is TRBJ2-7; 7 nucleotides match TRBD2. The CDR3 covers 16 residues. With V trimmed by 1 base and J by 3 bases, 9 bases remained unmatched. Germline-derived CDR1 and CDR2 are MNHNS and SASEGT. CDR3 in amino acids: CASSEGEGGIYYEQYF. DNA for the CDR3: TGTGCCAGCAGTGAAGGGGAGGGCGGCATTTACTACGAGCAGTACTTC.

This clone was seen once. V usage is TRBV9 and J usage is TRBJ1-1; D perhaps matches TRBD1 (5 bases). The germline V gene has CDR1 SGDLS and CDR2 YYNGEE. Between the trimmed V and J ends, which lost 4 bases and 4 bases, there was a span of 17 bases. The CDR3 runs to 15 residues. Here the CDR3 reads CASSFSGRVGTEAFF. In nucleotides, the CDR3 is TGTGCCAGCAGCTTCTCAGGGAGGGTCGGCACTGAAGCTTTCTTT.

The V gene is TRBV5-1, the J gene TRBJ1-5, with TRBD1 as a possible D gene (6 bases). Per germline, CDR1 SGHRS and CDR2 YFSETQ. CDR3 size: 14 residues. The V gene lost 4 bases and the J gene lost 8 bases, with 16 bases spanning the gap. CDR3: CASSRTGSREPQHF. The DNA for the CDR3 is TGCGCCAGCAGCCGTACAGGGTCGAGGGAGCCCCAGCATTTT. Filled out from reference TRBV5-1 and TRBJ1-5, the complete variable domain reads KAGVTQTPRYLIKTRGQQVTLSCSPISGHRSVSWYQQTPGQGLQFLFEYFSETQRNKGNFPGRFSGRQFSNSRSEMNVSTLELGDSALYLCASSRTGSREPQHFGDGTRLSIL.

The chain employs TRBV4-1 and TRBJ1-2, with D perhaps matching TRBD1 (5 bases). CDR1 MGHRA and CDR2 YSYEKL come from the germline V gene. The V end lost 1 base, the J end lost 4 bases, and 13 bases lay between the germline ends. CDR3 size: 15 residues. The CDR3 loop is CASSQVSGMGYGYTF. CDR3 coding DNA: TGCGCCAGCAGCCAAGTGTCAGGGATGGGCTATGGCTACACCTTC.

Here the CDR3 reads CASSVAEGVEQYF. CDR3 DNA sequence: TGTGCCAGCAGCGTAGCGGAAGGGGTCGAGCAGTACTTC. The J gene is TRBJ2-7, the V gene TRBV9, with D maybe TRBD1 (5 bases). Per germline, CDR1 SGDLS and CDR2 YYNGEE. The CDR3 runs to 13 residues. Trimming left V 0 bases short and J 6 bases short, with 10 bases between. Looking up the rest from reference TRBV9 and TRBJ2-7 gives the full variable domain: DSGVTQTPKHLITATGQRVTLRCSPRSGDLSVYWYQQSLDQGLQFLIQYYNGEERAKGNILERFSAQQFPDLHSELNLSSLELGDSALYFCASSVAEGVEQYFGPGTRLTVT.

The V and J genes are TRBV7-2 and TRBJ1-1; D unclear. V lost 2 bases, J lost 4 bases, and 8 bases lay in between. Germline CDR1 reads SGHTA; CDR2 reads FQGNSA. The CDR3 is made up of 13 amino acids. The CDR3 nucleotides are TGTGCCAGCAGCTTACCCAGGCCCACTGAAGCTTTCTTT. Translation gives CASSLPRPTEAFF. Combining the CDR3 with reference TRBV7-2 and TRBJ1-1 gives the whole variable domain GAGVSQSPSNKVTEKGKDVELRCDPISGHTALYWYRQSLGQGLEFLIYFQGNSAPDKSGLPSDRFSAERTGGSVSTLTIQRTQQEDSAVYLCASSLPRPTEAFFGQGTRLTVV.

The chain employs TRBV19 and TRBJ2-3; the match to TRBD1 covers 9 bases. CDR3 length: 13 amino acids. CDR1 is LNHDA and CDR2 is SQIVND in the germline V gene (reference sequence). V lost 4 bases to trimming and J lost 14 bases; unmatched junction nucleotides: 10. CDR3 in amino acids: CASSTRDRVDLYF. The DNA of the CDR3 is TGTGCCAGTAGTACCAGGGACAGGGTTGATCTGTATTTT.

This sequence joins TRBV5-4 and TRBJ1-2; D gene ambiguous. V was shortened by 0 bases and J by 5 bases, with 8 bases between the two germline ends. CDR3 length: 13 amino acids. Germline V gene lookup returns CDR1 SGHNT and CDR2 YYREEE (reference sequence). Here the CDR3 DNA reads TGTGCCAGCAGCTTGGGTACAGAGTATGGCTACACCTTC. It codes for CASSLGTEYGYTF.

The chain joins TRBV19 to TRBJ1-5, with 9 bases that match TRBD1. The CDR3 length is 18 residues. The germline CDR1 and CDR2 sequences are LNHDA and SQIVND (reference sequence). V lost 2 bases, J lost 3 bases, and 11 bases stayed unmatched. The CDR3 DNA reads as TGTGCCAGTAGTATATTTCACCGGACAGGGGTCATCAATCAGCCCCAGCATTTT. Protein: CASSIFHRTGVINQPQHF.

This chain connects TRBV5-6 to TRBJ2-5, with TRBD1 matching over 10 bases. The J call may be mistaken, given a closer DNA end match to TRBJ2-7. Germline lookup yields CDR1 SGHDT and CDR2 YYEEEE. This CDR3 is 15 amino acids long. The CDR3 spells CASSWGTDRGYEQYF. The CDR3, as DNA: TGTGCCAGCAGCTGGGGTACGGACAGGGGGTACGAGCAGTACTTC.

This sequence joins TRBV19 and TRBJ2-2; 8 bases are a match to TRBD1. The CDR3 extends over 17 amino acids. V trimming: 7 bases; J trimming: 3 bases; junction bases outside the gene matches: 13. Germline-derived CDR1 and CDR2 are LNHDA and SQIVND (reference sequence). The CDR3 DNA reads TGTGCCAGTATCCCGAAGGGCAGGGGGCGGTACACCGGGGAGCTGTTTTTT. Its translation is CASIPKGRGRYTGELFF.

The CDR3 region has the DNA TGCGCCAGCAGCTTCGAGGGGGCAGATACGCAGTATTTT. Translating gives CASSFEGADTQYF. V and J are TRBV5-1 and TRBJ2-3; D might be TRBD1 (6 bases). Trimming cost V 2 bases and J 4 bases, with 8 bases left between them. CDR1 and CDR2 from the germline V gene are SGHRS and YFSETQ. The CDR3 loop spans 13 amino acids.

The chain couples TRBV6-1 to TRBJ2-3; weak D call: TRBD2 (7 bases). The CDR3 loop spans 14 amino acids. Per the germline V gene, CDR1 is MNHNS and CDR2 is SASEGT. Trimming took off 5 bases at V and 3 bases at J, with 12 bases between the two ends. CDR3 in DNA: TGTGCCAGCAGTCAGGGGAGGGAGACAGATACGCAGTATTTT. Amino acid sequence: CASSQGRETDTQYF.

The V gene is TRBV5-1, the J gene TRBJ1-1; 8 bases agree with TRBD1. J was trimmed by 4 bases and V by 0 bases; bases with no gene match: 8. CDR1 and CDR2 from the germline V gene are SGHRS and YFSETQ. CDR3 length equals 16 residues. CDR3 region: CASSLVQTGDGTEAFF. CDR3 nucleotide sequence: TGCGCCAGCAGCTTGGTCCAGACAGGGGACGGCACTGAAGCTTTCTTT.

This clone was observed a handful of times. This chain links TRBV5-1 with TRBJ2-2; D is perhaps TRBD2 (5 bases). The V end lost 6 bases, the J end lost 5 bases, and 17 bases lay between the germline ends. The CDR3 totals 15 residues. Germline CDR1 and CDR2: SGHRS and YFSETQ. CDR3 protein: CASTSGGRGTGELFF. The CDR3 DNA reads TGCGCCAGCACCTCGGGCGGGCGCGGAACCGGGGAGCTGTTTTTT.

This sequence joins TRBV6-6 and TRBJ2-5; TRBD2 agrees at 14 bases. Per the germline V gene, CDR1 is MNHNY and CDR2 is SVGAGI (reference sequence). The CDR3 covers 14 residues. With V trimmed by 11 bases and J by 5 bases, 7 bases remained unmatched. CDR3 region: CAGRTSGGSETQYF. CDR3 sequence (DNA): TGTGCCGGAAGGACTAGCGGGGGGTCGGAGACCCAGTACTTC.

This chain joins TRBV2 and TRBJ2-2; no definite D call. The CDR3 is made up of 14 amino acids. The V and J ends lost 7 bases and 7 bases respectively, with 16 bases between them. The germline V gene has CDR1 SNHLY and CDR2 FYNNEI. CDR3 nucleotide sequence: TGTGCCAGCATCTATCTCCTAGGCCGCGGGGAGCTGTTTTTT. It yields the protein CASIYLLGRGELFF.

This chain links TRBV7-9 with TRBJ1-1; D is uncertain. The ends were cut back, 4 bases at V and 6 bases at J, with 15 bases in the middle. The CDR3 runs 14 residues. The germline gives CDR1 SEHNR, CDR2 FQNEAQ (reference sequence). The CDR3 reads CASSSDISKAEAFF. The CDR3 bases are TGTGCCAGCAGCTCTGACATCTCTAAAGCTGAAGCTTTCTTT.

The chain is built from TRBV10-2 and TRBJ1-5, with 9 bases fitting TRBD1. The CDR3 runs 13 residues. In germline, CDR1 is WSHSY, CDR2 SAAADI. V trimming: 7 bases; J trimming: 6 bases; junction bases outside the gene matches: 4. Here the CDR3 reads CASTQGAGQPQHF. The CDR3 region has the DNA TGCGCCAGCACACAGGGGGCCGGTCAGCCCCAGCATTTT.

This chain joins TRBV7-2 and TRBJ2-4; the match to TRBD2 covers 9 bases. Germline CDR1 is SGHTA and CDR2 is FQGNSA. The CDR3 has 17 amino acids. J gave up 0 bases and V 0 bases, and 3 bases lay outside the gene matches. The CDR3: CASSLASGGLAKNIQYF. For the CDR3, the DNA is TGTGCCAGCAGCTTAGCTAGCGGGGGACTAGCCAAAAACATTCAGTACTTC.

The CDR3 DNA is TGCGCCAGCAGCTTAGGGGACACCGGGGCGAACACTGAAGCTTTCTTT. Residues: CASSLGDTGANTEAFF. The chain recombines TRBV5-1 with TRBJ1-1; D is perhaps TRBD1 (6 bases). Germline CDR1 reads SGHRS; CDR2 reads YFSETQ. The CDR3 is 16 amino acids. With 2 bases removed from V and 1 base from J, the gap between germline ends came to 15 bases.

The chain recombines TRBV9 with TRBJ1-4, with TRBD1 identical over 8 bases. Trimming removed 0 bases from V and 7 bases from J; junction bases left unmatched: 14. There are 18 residues in the CDR3. Germline CDR1 SGDLS, CDR2 YYNGEE. The CDR3 region has the DNA TGTGCCAGCAGCGTAGCGCCGCCGCGGGCAGGGGGCTTTGAAAAACTGTTTTTT. Protein: CASSVAPPRAGGFEKLFF.

This clone was seen a few times. The rearrangement joins TRBV9 to TRBJ2-1, with 7 bases identical to TRBD2. Germline V gene lookup returns CDR1 SGDLS and CDR2 YYNGEE. J gave up 3 bases and V 0 bases, and 3 bases lay outside the gene matches. This CDR3 contains 15 residues. The CDR3 is CASSVVGGGYNEQFF. The CDR3 DNA reads TGTGCCAGCAGCGTAGTTGGCGGGGGCTACAATGAGCAGTTCTTC.

The V call is TRBV5-1, the J call TRBJ2-7; 9 bases map to TRBD1. J gave up 3 bases and V 6 bases, and 7 bases lay outside the gene matches. In germline, CDR1 is SGHRS, CDR2 YFSETQ. The CDR3 spans 14 residues. CDR3 sequence: CASTPGQGIYEQYF. In DNA, the CDR3 is TGCGCCAGCACCCCGGGACAGGGCATCTACGAGCAGTACTTC.

The chain couples TRBV5-6 to TRBJ1-2; D is undetermined. V shed 4 bases and J shed 4 bases, with 20 bases lying between them. Per the germline V gene, CDR1 is SGHDT and CDR2 is YYEEEE. The CDR3 has 16 amino acids. The CDR3 DNA sequence: TGTGCCAGCAGCCCCTGGAGGGCGGATAACGCCTATGGCTACACCTTC. Amino acid sequence: CASSPWRADNAYGYTF. Supplemented by reference TRBV5-6 and TRBJ1-2, the full variable domain reads DAGVTQSPTHLIKTRGQQVTLRCSPKSGHDTVSWYQQALGQGPQFIFQYYEEEERQRGNFPDRFSGHQFPNYSSELNVNALLLGDSALYLCASSPWRADNAYGYTFGSGTRLTVV.

The chain combines TRBV5-6 with TRBJ2-5; TRBD1 aligns across 7 bases. This CDR3 is built from 17 residues. Looked up from germline, CDR1 is SGHDT and CDR2 is YYEEEE. The V and J ends lost 4 bases and 2 bases, in that order; junction bases with no gene match: 14. CDR3 DNA: TGTGCCAGCAGCCTAAGACTGTCGACAGGGCAGCAAGAGACCCAGTACTTC. Residues: CASSLRLSTGQQETQYF.

A few counts support this clone. V gene TRBV6-5 combines with J gene TRBJ2-1; 9 bases fit TRBD1. V lost 7 bases and J lost 5; bases outside the gene matches: 6. CDR3 size: 14 residues. Germline lookup yields CDR1 MNHEY and CDR2 SVGAGI. This CDR3 reads CASKPGQGNNEQFF. CDR3 nucleotide sequence: TGTGCCAGCAAACCGGGACAGGGAAACAATGAGCAGTTCTTC.

The chain joins TRBV5-1 to TRBJ1-1; 8 positions match TRBD1. The V gene's germline CDR1 is SGHRS and CDR2 YFSETQ. Trimming cost V 4 bases and J 3 bases; bases outside gene matches: 5. This CDR3 is built from 14 residues. CDR3 nucleotide sequence: TGCGCCAGCAGCCCGAGACAGGGGCACACTGAAGCTTTCTTT. Translated, it gives CASSPRQGHTEAFF.

The chain employs TRBV6-1 and TRBJ2-4; 12 bases agree with TRBD2. Germline trimming cut 4 bases from V and 7 bases from J; bases unmatched to any gene: 11. The length of the CDR3 is 17 residues. Looked up from germline, CDR1 is MNHNS and CDR2 is SASEGT. The CDR3 DNA sequence: TGTGCCAGCAGTGGAACTAGCGGGGGGCTATTAAAGAACATTCAGTACTTC. It yields the protein CASSGTSGGLLKNIQYF.